Listed here is a single T cell receptor (beta chain). The data stem from a study of blood T cell repertoires in COVID-19. CDR3 size: 17 residues. Germline V gives CDR1 LGHNA, CDR2 YNFKEQ. V shed 1 base and J shed 0 bases, with 13 bases lying between them. Authors' analysis steps: From reference gene primer amplification, estimates of nucleated cell counts were derived. Only in-frame clones appear in the TCRdb table, and some are missing; sequencing was by immunoSEQ multiplex PCR. V and J calls and clone size are those listed in that table; D and trimming were worked out from the DNA. The sample lists approximately 190,000 clones, about 88% seen once, with 5.5% to 7% in the top ten.

The TCR originated in a man aged 35 to 55 with active or convalescent COVID-19. The V and J genes are TRBV4-2 and TRBJ1-5; no definite D call. Sequencing used peripheral blood. CDR3 region: CASSQGGGDYSNQPQHF. The CDR3 region has the DNA TGTGCCAGCAGCCAAGGGGGAGGAGATTATAGCAATCAGCCCCAGCATTTT.